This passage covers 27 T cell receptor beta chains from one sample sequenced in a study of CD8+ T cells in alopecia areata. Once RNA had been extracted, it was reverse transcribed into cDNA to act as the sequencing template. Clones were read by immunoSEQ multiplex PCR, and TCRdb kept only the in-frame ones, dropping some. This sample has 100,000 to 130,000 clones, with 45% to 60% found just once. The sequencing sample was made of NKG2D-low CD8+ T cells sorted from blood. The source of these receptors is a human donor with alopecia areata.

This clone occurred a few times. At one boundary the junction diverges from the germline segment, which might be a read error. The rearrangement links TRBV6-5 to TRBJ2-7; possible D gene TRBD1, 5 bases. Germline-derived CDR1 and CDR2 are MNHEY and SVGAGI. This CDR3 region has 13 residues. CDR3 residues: CASSDSPGNEQYF. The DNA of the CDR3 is TGTGCCAGCAGTGACTCCCCAGGGAACGAGCAGTACTTC.

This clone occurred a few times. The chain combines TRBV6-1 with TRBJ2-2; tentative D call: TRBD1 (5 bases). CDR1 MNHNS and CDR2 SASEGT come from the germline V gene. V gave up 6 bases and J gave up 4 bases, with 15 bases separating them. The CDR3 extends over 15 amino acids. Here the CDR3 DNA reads TGTGCCAGCAGCGACAGCCTAGAGAGCACCGGGGAGCTGTTTTTT. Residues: CASSDSLESTGELFF.

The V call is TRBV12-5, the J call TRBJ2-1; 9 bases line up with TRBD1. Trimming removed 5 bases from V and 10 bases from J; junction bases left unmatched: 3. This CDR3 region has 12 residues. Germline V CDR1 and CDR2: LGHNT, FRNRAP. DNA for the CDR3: TGTGCTAGTGGTCTAGGACAGGGGGAGCAGTTCTTC. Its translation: CASGLGQGEQFF.

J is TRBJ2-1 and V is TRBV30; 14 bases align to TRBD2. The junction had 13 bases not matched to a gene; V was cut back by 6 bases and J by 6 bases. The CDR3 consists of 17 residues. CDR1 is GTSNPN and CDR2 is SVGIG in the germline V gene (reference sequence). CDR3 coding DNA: TGTGCCTGTCTCGGTGGGACTAGCGGGAGTCTCGCCAATGAGCAGTTCTTC. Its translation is CACLGGTSGSLANEQFF.

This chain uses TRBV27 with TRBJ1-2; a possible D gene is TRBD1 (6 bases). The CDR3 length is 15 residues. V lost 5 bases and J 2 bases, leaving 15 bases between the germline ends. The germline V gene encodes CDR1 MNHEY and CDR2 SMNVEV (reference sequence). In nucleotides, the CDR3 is TGTGCCAGCAGTCCCTTGGGGGGCGGAAACTATGGCTACACCTTC. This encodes CASSPLGGGNYGYTF.

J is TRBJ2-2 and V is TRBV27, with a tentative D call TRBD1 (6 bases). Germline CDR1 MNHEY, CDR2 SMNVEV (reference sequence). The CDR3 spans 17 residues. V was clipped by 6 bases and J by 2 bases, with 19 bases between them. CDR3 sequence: CASSPSGTSANTGELFF. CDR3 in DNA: TGTGCCAGCAGCCCATCCGGGACAAGTGCTAACACCGGGGAGCTGTTTTTT.

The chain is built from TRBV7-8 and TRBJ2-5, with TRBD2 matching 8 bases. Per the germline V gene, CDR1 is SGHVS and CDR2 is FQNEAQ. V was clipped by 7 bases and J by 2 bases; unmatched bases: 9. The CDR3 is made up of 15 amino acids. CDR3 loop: CASIRRREVQETQYF. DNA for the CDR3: TGTGCCAGCATTCGTCGGCGGGAGGTACAAGAGACCCAGTACTTC.

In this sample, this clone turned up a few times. CDR3 nucleotide sequence: TGCAGCGTGAGGGACGGTGCAACTAATGAAAAACTGTTTTTT. Protein: CSVRDGATNEKLFF. This chain connects TRBV29-1 to TRBJ1-4, with a possible D match to TRBD1 (5 bases). The CDR3 extends over 14 amino acids. Trimming pared 6 bases from V and 0 bases from J, leaving 11 bases between. Germline-derived CDR1 and CDR2 are SQVTM and ANQGSEA.

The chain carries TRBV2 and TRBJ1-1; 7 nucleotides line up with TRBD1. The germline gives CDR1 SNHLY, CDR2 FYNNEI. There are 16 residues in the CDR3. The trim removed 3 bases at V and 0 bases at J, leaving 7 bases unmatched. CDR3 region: CASSDGTVTMNTEAFF. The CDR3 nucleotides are TGTGCCAGCAGTGATGGGACAGTTACCATGAACACTGAAGCTTTCTTT.

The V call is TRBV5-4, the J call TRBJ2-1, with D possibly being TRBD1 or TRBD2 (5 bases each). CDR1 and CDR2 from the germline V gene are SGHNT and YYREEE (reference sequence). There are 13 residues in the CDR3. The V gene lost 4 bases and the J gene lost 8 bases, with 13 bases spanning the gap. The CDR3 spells CASSLGLGDEQFF. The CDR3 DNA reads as TGTGCCAGCAGCCTGGGGCTGGGGGATGAGCAGTTCTTC.

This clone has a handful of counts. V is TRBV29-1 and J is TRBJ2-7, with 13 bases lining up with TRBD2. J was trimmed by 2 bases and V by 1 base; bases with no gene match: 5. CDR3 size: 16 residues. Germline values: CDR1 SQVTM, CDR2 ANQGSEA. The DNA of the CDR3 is TGCAGCGTTGAAGTACCGGGACTAGCGGGACCCTACGAGCAGTACTTC. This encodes CSVEVPGLAGPYEQYF.

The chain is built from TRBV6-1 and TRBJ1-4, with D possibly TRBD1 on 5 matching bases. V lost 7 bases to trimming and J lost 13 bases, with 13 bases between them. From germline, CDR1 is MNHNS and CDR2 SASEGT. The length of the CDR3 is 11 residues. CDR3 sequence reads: CASIETVRLFF. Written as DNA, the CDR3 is TGTGCCAGCATAGAGACAGTAAGACTGTTTTTT.

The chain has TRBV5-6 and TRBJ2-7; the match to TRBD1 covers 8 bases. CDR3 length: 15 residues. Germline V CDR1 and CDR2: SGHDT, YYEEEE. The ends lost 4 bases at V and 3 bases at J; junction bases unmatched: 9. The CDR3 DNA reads TGTGCCAGCAGCAGCTTCCAGGGGGCCGTCTACGAGCAGTACTTC. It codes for CASSSFQGAVYEQYF. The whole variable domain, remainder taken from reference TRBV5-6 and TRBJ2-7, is DAGVTQSPTHLIKTRGQQVTLRCSPKSGHDTVSWYQQALGQGPQFIFQYYEEEERQRGNFPDRFSGHQFPNYSSELNVNALLLGDSALYLCASSSFQGAVYEQYFGPGTRLTVT.

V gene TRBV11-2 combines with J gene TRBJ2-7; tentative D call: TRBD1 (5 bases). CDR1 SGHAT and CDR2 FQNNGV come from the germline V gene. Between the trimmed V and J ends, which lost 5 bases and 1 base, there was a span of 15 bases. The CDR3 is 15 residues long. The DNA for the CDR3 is TGTGCCAGCAGCGCACCCAGGGATCAGTCCTACGAGCAGTACTTC. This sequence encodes CASSAPRDQSYEQYF.

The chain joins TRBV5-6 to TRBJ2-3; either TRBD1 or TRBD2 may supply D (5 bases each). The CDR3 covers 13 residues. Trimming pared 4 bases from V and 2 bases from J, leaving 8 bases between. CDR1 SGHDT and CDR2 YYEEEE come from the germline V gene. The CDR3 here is CASSLGTTDTQYF. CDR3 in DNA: TGTGCCAGCAGCCTTGGGACCACAGATACGCAGTATTTT.

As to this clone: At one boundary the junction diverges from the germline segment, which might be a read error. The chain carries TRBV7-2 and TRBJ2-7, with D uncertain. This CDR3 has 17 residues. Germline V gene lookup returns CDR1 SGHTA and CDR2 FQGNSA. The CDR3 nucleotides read TGCGCCAGCAGCCAAGAACCTCAAACCAGCGCACCCTGGGAGCAGTACTTC. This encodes CASSQEPQTSAPWEQYF.

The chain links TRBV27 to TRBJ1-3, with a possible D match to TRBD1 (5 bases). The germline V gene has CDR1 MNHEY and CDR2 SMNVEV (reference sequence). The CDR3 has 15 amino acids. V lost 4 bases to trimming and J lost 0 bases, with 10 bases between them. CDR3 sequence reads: CASSSVGGSGNTIYF. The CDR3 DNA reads TGTGCCAGCAGTTCTGTGGGGGGCTCTGGAAACACCATATATTTT.

CDR3 sequence: CASSLWGGANTGELFF. The CDR3 DNA reads as TGCGCCAGCAGCTTGTGGGGGGGAGCGAACACCGGGGAGCTGTTTTTT. The chain links TRBV5-1 to TRBJ2-2; 7 positions match TRBD2. The ends lost 1 base at V and 0 bases at J; junction bases unmatched: 3. The V gene's germline CDR1 is SGHRS and CDR2 YFSETQ. The CDR3 extends over 16 amino acids.

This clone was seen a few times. CDR3 in amino acids: CASSLGSVDTQYF. As DNA, the CDR3 is TGTGCCAGCAGTTTAGGGTCCGTTGATACGCAGTATTTT. The V call is TRBV6-6, the J call TRBJ2-3; no clear D. CDR1 and CDR2 (germline): MNHNY, SVGAGI (reference sequence). This CDR3 is built from 13 residues. Between the trimmed V and J ends, which lost 4 bases and 6 bases, there was a span of 11 bases.

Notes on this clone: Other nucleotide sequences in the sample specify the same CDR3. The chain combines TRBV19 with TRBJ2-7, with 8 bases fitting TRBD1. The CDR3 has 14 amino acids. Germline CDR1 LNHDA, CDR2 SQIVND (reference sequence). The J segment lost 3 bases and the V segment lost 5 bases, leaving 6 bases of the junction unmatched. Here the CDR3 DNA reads TGTGCCAGTAGTGCAGGACAGGGAGGCTACGAGCAGTACTTC. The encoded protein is CASSAGQGGYEQYF. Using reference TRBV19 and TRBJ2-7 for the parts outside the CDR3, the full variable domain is DGGITQSPKYLFRKEGQNVTLSCEQNLNHDAMYWYRQDPGQGLRLIYYSQIVNDFQKGDIAEGYSVSREKKESFPLTVTSAQKNPTAFYLCASSAGQGGYEQYFGPGTRLTVT.

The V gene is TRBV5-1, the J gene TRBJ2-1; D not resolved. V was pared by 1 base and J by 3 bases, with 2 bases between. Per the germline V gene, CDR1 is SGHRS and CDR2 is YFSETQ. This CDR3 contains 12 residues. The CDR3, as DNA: TGCGCCAGCAGCTTGAACTACAATGAGCAGTTCTTC. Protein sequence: CASSLNYNEQFF. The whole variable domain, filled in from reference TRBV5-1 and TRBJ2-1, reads KAGVTQTPRYLIKTRGQQVTLSCSPISGHRSVSWYQQTPGQGLQFLFEYFSETQRNKGNFPGRFSGRQFSNSRSEMNVSTLELGDSALYLCASSLNYNEQFFGPGTRLTVL.

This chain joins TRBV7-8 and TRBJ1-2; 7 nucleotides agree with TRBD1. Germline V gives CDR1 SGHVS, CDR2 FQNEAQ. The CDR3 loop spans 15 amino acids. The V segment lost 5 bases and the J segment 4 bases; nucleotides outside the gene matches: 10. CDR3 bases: TGTGCCAGCAGCCCGGGGACAGTCGGGGCCTATGGCTACACCTTC. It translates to CASSPGTVGAYGYTF.

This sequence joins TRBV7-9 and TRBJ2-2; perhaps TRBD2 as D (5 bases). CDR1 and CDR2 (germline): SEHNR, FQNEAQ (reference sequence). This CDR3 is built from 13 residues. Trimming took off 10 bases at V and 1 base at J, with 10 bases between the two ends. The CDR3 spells CATVRENTGELFF. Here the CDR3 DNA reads TGTGCCACTGTACGGGAGAACACCGGGGAGCTGTTTTTT.

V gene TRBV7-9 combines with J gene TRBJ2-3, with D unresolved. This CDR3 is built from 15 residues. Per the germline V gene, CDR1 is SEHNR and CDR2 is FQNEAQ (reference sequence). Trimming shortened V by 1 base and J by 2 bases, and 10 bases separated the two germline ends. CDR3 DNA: TGTGCCAGCAGCTTAGGGACGGCTTTCACAGATACGCAGTATTTT. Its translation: CASSLGTAFTDTQYF.

This CDR3 is CASSPLSTSQTYEQYF. The CDR3 nucleotides are TGTGCCAGCAGTCCCTTGTCAACTTCCCAGACCTACGAGCAGTACTTC. The V call is TRBV28, the J call TRBJ2-7; D remains ambiguous. The germline V gene encodes CDR1 MDHEN and CDR2 SYDVKM. V lost 5 bases and J 2 bases, leaving 19 bases between the germline ends. CDR3 length: 16 residues.

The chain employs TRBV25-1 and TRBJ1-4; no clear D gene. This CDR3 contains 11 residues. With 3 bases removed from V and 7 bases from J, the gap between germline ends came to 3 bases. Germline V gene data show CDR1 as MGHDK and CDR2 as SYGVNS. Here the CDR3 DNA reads TGTGCCAGCAGTGATGGTGAAAAACTGTTTTTT. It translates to CASSDGEKLFF.

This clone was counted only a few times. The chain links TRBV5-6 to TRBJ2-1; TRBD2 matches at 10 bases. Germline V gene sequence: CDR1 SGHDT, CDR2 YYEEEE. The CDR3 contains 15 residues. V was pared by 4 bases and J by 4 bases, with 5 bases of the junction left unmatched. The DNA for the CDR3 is TGTGCCAGCAGCACCGGACTAGCGGCATACAATGAGCAGTTCTTC. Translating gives CASSTGLAAYNEQFF.